This T cell receptor (beta chain) was sequenced for a study of blood T cell repertoires in COVID-19. Study in general: There were acute and convalescent COVID-19 samples, and they came from the United States, Italy and Spain. The cDNA or gDNA used as material had been derived from T cells, B-cell-depleted T cells, or PBMCs.

Data came from immunoSEQ multiplex PCR; TCRdb stores just in-frame clones and leaves some out. The sample records over 100,000 clones, less than 85% being singletons. The J segment lost 5 bases and the V segment lost 4 bases, leaving 11 bases of the junction unmatched. This CDR3 is 15 amino acids long. Per the germline V gene, CDR1 is SGDLS and CDR2 is YYNGEE. The chain couples TRBV9 to TRBJ2-5, with 7 bases aligning to TRBD2. The sequence was collected from a woman aged 60-75 years with acute or convalescent COVID-19. Input material: peripheral blood. The CDR3 DNA is TGTGCCAGCAGCCCCCGGGAGGACGTCCGGGAGACCCAGTACTTC. Its translation: CASSPREDVRETQYF.